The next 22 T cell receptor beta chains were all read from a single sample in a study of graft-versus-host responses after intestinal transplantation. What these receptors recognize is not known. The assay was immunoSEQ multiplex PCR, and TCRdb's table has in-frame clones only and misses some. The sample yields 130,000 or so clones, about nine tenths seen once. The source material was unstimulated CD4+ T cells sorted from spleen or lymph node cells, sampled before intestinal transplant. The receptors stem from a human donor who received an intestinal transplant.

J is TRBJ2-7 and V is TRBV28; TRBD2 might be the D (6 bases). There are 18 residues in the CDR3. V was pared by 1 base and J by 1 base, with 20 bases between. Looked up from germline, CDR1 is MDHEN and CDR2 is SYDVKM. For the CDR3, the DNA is TGTGCCAGCAGTTTATTCGAGGGCATGGGGGGACCTTCCTACGAGCAGTACTTC. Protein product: CASSLFEGMGGPSYEQYF.

Here the CDR3 reads CASSLTGGEGNQPQHF. The DNA for the CDR3 is TGTGCCAGCAGCTTAACAGGGGGCGAGGGCAATCAGCCCCAGCATTTT. The chain couples TRBV4-2 to TRBJ1-5; the match to TRBD1 covers 9 bases. The CDR3 sequence is 16 residues long. The trim removed 5 bases at V and 2 bases at J, leaving 7 bases unmatched. Germline V lookup: CDR1 LGHNA, CDR2 YNFKEQ.

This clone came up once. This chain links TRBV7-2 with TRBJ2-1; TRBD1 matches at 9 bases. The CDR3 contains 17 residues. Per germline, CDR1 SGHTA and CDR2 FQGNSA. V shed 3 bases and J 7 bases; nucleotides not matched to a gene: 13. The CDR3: CASSFRDPGTGRNEQFF. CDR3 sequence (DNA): TGTGCCAGCAGCTTTAGGGACCCCGGGACAGGGCGGAATGAGCAGTTCTTC. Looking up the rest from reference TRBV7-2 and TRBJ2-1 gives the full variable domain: GAGVSQSPSNKVTEKGKDVELRCDPISGHTALYWYRQSLGQGLEFLIYFQGNSAPDKSGLPSDRFSAERTGGSVSTLTIQRTQQEDSAVYLCASSFRDPGTGRNEQFFGPGTRLTVL.

CDR3 residues: CASEREREGQETQYF. The CDR3 nucleotides are TGTGCCAGCGAACGCGAGCGGGAGGGCCAAGAGACCCAGTACTTC. The rearrangement uses TRBV6-4 and TRBJ2-5, with 10 nucleotides matching TRBD2. Germline V gene sequence: CDR1 MRHNA, CDR2 SNTAGT. V dropped 8 bases and J dropped 1; count of bases not matched to a gene: 7. The CDR3 runs 15 residues.

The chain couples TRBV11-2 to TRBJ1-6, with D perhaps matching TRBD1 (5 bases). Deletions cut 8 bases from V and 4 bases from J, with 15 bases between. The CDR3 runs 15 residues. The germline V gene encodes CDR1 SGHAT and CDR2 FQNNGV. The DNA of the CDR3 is TGTGCCAGCCGCTCTACGGGACTGTATAATTCACCCCTCCACTTT. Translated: CASRSTGLYNSPLHF.

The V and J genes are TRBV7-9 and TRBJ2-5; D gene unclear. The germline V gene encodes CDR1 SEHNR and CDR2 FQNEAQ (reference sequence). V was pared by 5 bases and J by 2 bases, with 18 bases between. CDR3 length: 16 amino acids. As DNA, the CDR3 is TGTGCCAGCAGCCGATGGACGGGCGGCGGACAAGAGACCCAGTACTTC. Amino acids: CASSRWTGGGQETQYF.

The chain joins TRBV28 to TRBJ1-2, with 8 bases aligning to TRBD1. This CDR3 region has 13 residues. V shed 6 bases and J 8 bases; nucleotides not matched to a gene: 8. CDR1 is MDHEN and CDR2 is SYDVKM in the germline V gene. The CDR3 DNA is TGTGCCAGCAGGTCGGACAGGGTCGTGGGCTACACCTTC. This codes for CASRSDRVVGYTF.

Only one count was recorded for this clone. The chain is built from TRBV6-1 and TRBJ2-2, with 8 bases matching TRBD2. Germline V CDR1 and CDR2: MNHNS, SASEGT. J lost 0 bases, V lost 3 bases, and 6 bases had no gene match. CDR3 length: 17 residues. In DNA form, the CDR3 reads TGTGCCAGCAGTGATTTAGCGGGAAACGCGAACACCGGGGAGCTGTTTTTT. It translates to CASSDLAGNANTGELFF.

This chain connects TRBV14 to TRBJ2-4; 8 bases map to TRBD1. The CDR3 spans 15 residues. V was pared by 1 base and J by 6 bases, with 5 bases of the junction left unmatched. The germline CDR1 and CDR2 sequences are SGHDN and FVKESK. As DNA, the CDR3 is TGTGCCAGCAGCCAAGTCCAGGGGGCTGGAAACATTCAGTACTTC. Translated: CASSQVQGAGNIQYF.

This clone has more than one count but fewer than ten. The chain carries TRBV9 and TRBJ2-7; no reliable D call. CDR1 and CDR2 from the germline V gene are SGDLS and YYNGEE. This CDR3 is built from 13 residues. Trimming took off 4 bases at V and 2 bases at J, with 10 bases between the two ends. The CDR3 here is CASSPRLAYEQYF. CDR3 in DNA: TGTGCCAGCAGCCCTCGACTGGCCTACGAGCAGTACTTC.

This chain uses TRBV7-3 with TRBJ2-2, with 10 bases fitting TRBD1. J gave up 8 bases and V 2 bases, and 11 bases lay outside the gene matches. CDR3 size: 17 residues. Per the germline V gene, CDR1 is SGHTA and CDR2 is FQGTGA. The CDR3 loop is CASSLRRGTGESGELFF. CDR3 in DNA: TGTGCCAGCAGCTTACGGCGCGGGACAGGGGAATCGGGGGAGCTGTTTTTT.

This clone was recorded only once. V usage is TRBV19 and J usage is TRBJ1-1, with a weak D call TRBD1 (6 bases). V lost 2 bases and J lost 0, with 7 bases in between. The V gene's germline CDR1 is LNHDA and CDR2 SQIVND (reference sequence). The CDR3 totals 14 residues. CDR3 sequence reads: CASSIQGMNTEAFF. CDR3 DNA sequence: TGTGCCAGTAGTATACAGGGGATGAACACTGAAGCTTTCTTT.

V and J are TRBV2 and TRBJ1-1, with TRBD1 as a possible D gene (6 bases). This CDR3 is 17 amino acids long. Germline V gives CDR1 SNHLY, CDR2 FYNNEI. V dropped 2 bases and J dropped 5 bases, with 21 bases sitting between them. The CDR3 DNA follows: TGTGCCAGCAGTGAACGGGGAAAAGGGTGGGGGGCAACTGAAGCTTTCTTT. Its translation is CASSERGKGWGATEAFF.

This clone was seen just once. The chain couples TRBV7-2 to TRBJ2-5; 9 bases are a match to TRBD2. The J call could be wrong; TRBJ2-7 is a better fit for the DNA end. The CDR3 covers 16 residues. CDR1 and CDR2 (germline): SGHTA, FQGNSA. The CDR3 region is CASSLAGSGSPYEQYF. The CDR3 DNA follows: TGTGCCAGCAGCTTAGCGGGTAGCGGGAGTCCCTACGAGCAGTACTTC.

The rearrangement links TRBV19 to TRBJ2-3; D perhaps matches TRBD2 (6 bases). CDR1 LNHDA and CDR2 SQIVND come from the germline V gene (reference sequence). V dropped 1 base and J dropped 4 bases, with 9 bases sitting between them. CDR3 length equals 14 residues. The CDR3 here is CASSIGGGSDTQYF. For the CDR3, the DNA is TGTGCCAGTAGTATAGGAGGAGGGTCAGATACGCAGTATTTT.

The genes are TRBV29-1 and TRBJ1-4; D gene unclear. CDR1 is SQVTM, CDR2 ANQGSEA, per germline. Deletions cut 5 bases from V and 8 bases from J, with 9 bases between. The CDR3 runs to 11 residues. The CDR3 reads CSVWSWEKLFF. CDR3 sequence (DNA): TGCAGCGTTTGGAGTTGGGAAAAACTGTTTTTT.

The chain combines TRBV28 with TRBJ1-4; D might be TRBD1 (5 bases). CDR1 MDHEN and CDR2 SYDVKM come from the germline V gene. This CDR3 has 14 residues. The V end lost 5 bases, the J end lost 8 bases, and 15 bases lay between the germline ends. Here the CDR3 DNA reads TGTGCCAGCAGTCTCGAGGGACCCCGGGAAAAACTGTTTTTT. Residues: CASSLEGPREKLFF.

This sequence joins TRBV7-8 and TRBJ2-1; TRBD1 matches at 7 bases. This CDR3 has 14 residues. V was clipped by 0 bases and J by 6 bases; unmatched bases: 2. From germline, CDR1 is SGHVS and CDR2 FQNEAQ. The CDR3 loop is CASSLATGPNEQFF. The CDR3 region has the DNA TGTGCCAGCAGCTTAGCGACAGGGCCCAATGAGCAGTTCTTC. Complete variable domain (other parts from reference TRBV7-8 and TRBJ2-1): GAGVSQSPRYKVAKRGQDVALRCDPISGHVSLFWYQQALGQGPEFLTYFQNEAQLDKSGLPSDRFFAERPEGSVSTLKIQRTQQEDSAVYLCASSLATGPNEQFFGPGTRLTVL.

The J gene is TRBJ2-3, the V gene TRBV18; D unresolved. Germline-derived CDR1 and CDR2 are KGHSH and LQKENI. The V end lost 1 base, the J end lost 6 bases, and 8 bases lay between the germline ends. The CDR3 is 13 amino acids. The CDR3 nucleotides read TGTGCCAGCTCACCACAACGGGCGGATACGCAGTATTTT. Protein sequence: CASSPQRADTQYF.

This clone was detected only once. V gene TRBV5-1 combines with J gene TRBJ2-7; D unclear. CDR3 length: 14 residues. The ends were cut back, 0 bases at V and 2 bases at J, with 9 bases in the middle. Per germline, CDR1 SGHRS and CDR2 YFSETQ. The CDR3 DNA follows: TGCGCCAGCAGCTTGGGAGTTAATACCTACGAGCAGTACTTC. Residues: CASSLGVNTYEQYF.

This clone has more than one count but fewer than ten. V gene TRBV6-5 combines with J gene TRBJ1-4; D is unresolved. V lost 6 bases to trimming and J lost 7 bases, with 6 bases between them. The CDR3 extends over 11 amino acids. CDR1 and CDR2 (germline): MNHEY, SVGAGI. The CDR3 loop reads CASSSSEKLFF. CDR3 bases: TGTGCCAGCAGCTCCAGTGAAAAACTGTTTTTT.

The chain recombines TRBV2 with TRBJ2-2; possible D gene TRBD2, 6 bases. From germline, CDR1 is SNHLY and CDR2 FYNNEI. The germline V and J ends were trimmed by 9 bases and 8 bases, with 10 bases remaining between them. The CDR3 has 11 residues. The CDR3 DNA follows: TGTGCCAGTAGACTAGAGGGGGAGCTGTTTTTT. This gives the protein CASRLEGELFF.